Described below is a single TCR beta chain sequence and its context. Its antigen is unknown. V was trimmed by 4 bases and J by 4 bases, leaving 14 bases between them. Germline V lookup: CDR1 ENHRY, CDR2 SYGVKD. This CDR3 contains 15 residues. This entry belongs to a study of T-cell memory formation after mild COVID-19. Overall study results and limits: Pre-infection memory harbored some responding clones, suggesting cross-reactive memory joined. Clonal second-wave expansions that peaked on day 37 had unconfirmed SARS-CoV-2 specificity.

From the 5' RACE reads, TCRdb called clonotypes with MiXCR, one entry per CDR3 protein. This sample carries roughly 350,000 distinct CDR3 sequences, around 21% of them seen once, and the ten largest clones take 12%. Sequenced input: PBMCs or a T cell subset sorted from them (not recorded which). V is TRBV10-3 and J is TRBJ2-1; tentatively, D is TRBD2 (6 bases). This receptor was obtained from an adult woman who had mild COVID-19 (a few samples of this study predate the infection). Cell type and time point are not known. As DNA, the CDR3 is TGTGCCATCAGTGGACCGGGGGAAGAGTACAATGAGCAGTTCTTC. Translated, it gives CAISGPGEEYNEQFF.